Below, one TCR beta chain is given with its context. Its antigen is currently unknown. Alopecia areata patients provided lesional scalp punch biopsies and peripheral blood, both collected for the study. Once RNA had been extracted, it was reverse transcribed into cDNA to act as the sequencing template. Data came from immunoSEQ multiplex PCR; TCRdb stores just in-frame clones and leaves some out. The sample records about 10,000 clones, roughly 56% being singletons. The data derive from a study of CD8+ T cells in alopecia areata. Across the study: Administration of oral tofacitinib to treated patients was at 5 to 10 mg twice daily.

The CDR3 is 13 residues long. The germline V and J ends were trimmed by 5 bases and 4 bases, with 9 bases remaining between them. Germline-derived CDR1 and CDR2 are MRHNA and SNTAGT. Findings and caveats of the study: Clonality in lesional scalp, especially alopecia totalis/universalis, exceeded that of normal scalp.

The sequencing here drew on skin, taken at week 0. This rearrangement joins TRBV6-4 to TRBJ1-5; weak D call: TRBD1 (5 bases). The TCR was taken from a human donor with alopecia areata. This chain's CDR3 is CASSPQVNQPQHF. The CDR3 DNA follows: TGTGCCAGCAGTCCACAGGTAAATCAGCCCCAGCATTTT.